One and the same sample provided the 9 T cell receptor beta chains below, sequenced in a study of blood T cell repertoires in COVID-19. Sequencing used immunoSEQ multiplex PCR; TCRdb keeps in-frame clones, though not all of them. This repertoire shows fewer than 300,000 clones, 82% found once; its top ten account for about 3%. The sequencing sample was made of peripheral blood. Source of these receptors: a young woman with acute or convalescent COVID-19.

The chain recombines TRBV19 with TRBJ2-1, with D perhaps TRBD2 (5 bases). From germline, CDR1 is LNHDA and CDR2 SQIVND (reference sequence). V lost 3 bases and J lost 1, with 7 bases in between. The CDR3 runs 14 residues. The CDR3 DNA reads TGTGCCAGTAGTATGGCGGGTTCCTACAATGAGCAGTTCTTC. Translating it yields CASSMAGSYNEQFF.

The rearrangement joins TRBV5-8 to TRBJ2-1; 7 positions agree with TRBD1. The CDR3 is made up of 14 amino acids. Germline trimming cut 6 bases from V and 3 bases from J; bases unmatched to any gene: 6. The germline CDR1 and CDR2 sequences are SGHTS and YDEGEE. CDR3 nucleotides: TGTGCCAGCACCAGGGACAGTCTCTACAATGAGCAGTTCTTC. Translation gives CASTRDSLYNEQFF.

This clone has a handful of counts. This rearrangement joins TRBV6-5 to TRBJ2-7, with TRBD2 identical over 8 bases. The J segment lost 6 bases and the V segment lost 6 bases, leaving 13 bases of the junction unmatched. The germline V gene encodes CDR1 MNHEY and CDR2 SVGAGI. The CDR3 has 15 amino acids. Here the CDR3 DNA reads TGTGCCAGCAGGGAGAATCCGGGACTAGTGGCCGAGCAGTACTTC. Protein: CASRENPGLVAEQYF.

This clone was observed once. V and J are TRBV19 and TRBJ2-7; 13 nucleotides align to TRBD2. The CDR3 contains 16 residues. The germline CDR1 and CDR2 sequences are LNHDA and SQIVND (reference sequence). V trimming: 5 bases; J trimming: 0 bases; junction bases outside the gene matches: 4. The CDR3 spells CASSFGLAGVSYEQYF. The CDR3 DNA reads as TGTGCCAGTAGTTTCGGACTAGCGGGAGTCTCCTACGAGCAGTACTTC.

This clone was detected once. CDR3 residues: CASSLGTSLEGYTF. The CDR3 DNA follows: TGTGCCAGCAGTTTAGGGACATCGTTGGAAGGCTACACCTTC. This chain connects TRBV27 to TRBJ1-2, with D tentatively TRBD1 (6 bases). V was clipped by 2 bases and J by 8 bases, with 15 bases between them. This CDR3 comprises 14 residues. The V gene's germline CDR1 is MNHEY and CDR2 SMNVEV (reference sequence).

This rearrangement joins TRBV6-5 to TRBJ2-1; 14 bases align to TRBD2. Germline-derived CDR1 and CDR2 are MNHEY and SVGAGI. The CDR3 runs to 14 residues. Unmatched junction bases numbered 1, after V lost 6 bases and J lost 6 bases. CDR3 residues: CASRGLAGVNEQFF. In DNA, the CDR3 is TGTGCCAGCAGGGGACTAGCGGGAGTCAATGAGCAGTTCTTC.

The chain uses TRBV30 and TRBJ1-2; D uncertain. Germline V gene sequence: CDR1 GTSNPN, CDR2 SVGIG (reference sequence). The ends were cut back, 3 bases at V and 2 bases at J, with 7 bases in the middle. The CDR3 runs to 12 residues. The DNA of the CDR3 is TGTGCCTGGAGGACATACAACTATGGCTACACCTTC. This gives the protein CAWRTYNYGYTF.

This chain connects TRBV3-1 (or the pseudogene TRBV3-2) to TRBJ2-2; 9 bases are shared with TRBD1. This CDR3 region has 15 residues. Germline assignment: CDR1 LGHDT and CDR2 YNNKEL (reference sequence). With 3 bases clipped from V and 3 bases from J, the junction kept 2 bases outside the gene matches. CDR3 sequence reads: CASSQRDRDTGELFF. For the CDR3, the DNA is TGTGCCAGCAGCCAGCGGGACAGGGACACCGGGGAGCTGTTTTTT.

V usage is TRBV6-2 or TRBV6-3 and J usage is TRBJ2-3, with D perhaps matching TRBD1 (6 bases). This CDR3 region has 15 residues. Trimming pared 2 bases from V and 0 bases from J, leaving 9 bases between. Germline CDR1 MNHEY, CDR2 SVGEGT. The CDR3 protein is CASSYNRDSTDTQYF. In DNA, the CDR3 is TGTGCCAGCAGTTACAACAGGGACAGCACAGATACGCAGTATTTT.